The 3 T cell receptor beta chains below all came from one sample that was sequenced in a study of T cells in Graves' hyperthyroidism and ophthalmopathy. TCR beta CDR3 sequences were amplified from RNA transcripts. A set of HTBI primers served as the primers for a first-round RT-PCR of the TCR CDR3. From the multiplex PCR reads, TCRdb called clonotypes with MiXCR, one entry per CDR3 protein. The sample lists about 420,000 distinct CDR3 sequences, 15% to 17% occurring once. The sequenced sample was blood. The source is a woman aged 18-29 years with Graves' hyperthyroidism.

Ten or more counts support this clonotype. V gene TRBV7-8 combines with J gene TRBJ2-5; TRBD2 matches at 9 bases. CDR3 length: 15 residues. Trimming cost V 5 bases and J 5 bases; bases outside gene matches: 9. CDR1 is SGHVS, CDR2 FQNEAQ, per germline. In nucleotides, the CDR3 is TGTGCCAGCAGCCCACCTGGACTAGCGAGGGAGACCCAGTACTTC. Residues: CASSPPGLARETQYF.

This clonotype was seen only a few times. A read error is possible here, since a much larger clone lies one base away. The CDR3 DNA sequence: TGTGCCAGCAGTCCCTCGACTAGCGGGGTACAGGAGGAGGGTCCAGATACGCAGTATTTT. Protein: CASSPSTSGVQEEGPDTQYF. This sequence joins TRBV27 and TRBJ2-3, with 11 bases aligning to TRBD2. This CDR3 is built from 20 residues. Germline CDR1 is MNHEY and CDR2 is SMNVEV (reference sequence). J lost 4 bases, V lost 5 bases, and 20 bases had no gene match.

This clonotype has ten or more counts. The chain joins TRBV7-8 to TRBJ1-3; the D is unclear. Germline assignment: CDR1 SGHVS and CDR2 FQNEAQ. Trimming took off 1 base at V and 0 bases at J, with 10 bases between the two ends. The CDR3 has 16 amino acids. The CDR3 region has the DNA TGTGCCAGCAGCTTAGGTCCGTACCTCTCTGGAAACACCATATATTTT. Translating it yields CASSLGPYLSGNTIYF.